The clone carrying this T cell receptor (beta chain) has a handful of counts. Its antigen is undetermined. V was pared by 1 base and J by 5 bases, with 14 bases between. This CDR3 has 15 amino acids. Germline CDR1 is SGHTA and CDR2 is FQGNSA. The data are from a study of metastatic and nonmetastatic thyroid tumors. Study background: Across peripheral blood and tumor or nodule tissue samples taken from malignant and benign thyroid patients, the repertoires were compared with one another.

Regarding the study as a whole: For both blood and tumor, malignant thyroid tumors reportedly showed significantly higher TCR beta diversity than benign nodules did.

Original methodology: Across clinicopathological groups, CDR3 differences served as the basis for building a distant-metastasis classifier for papillary thyroid cancer. TCRdb redid the clone calls on the PCR reads using MiXCR. The V and J calls and clone size come from TCRdb's table, not from the authors' own analysis. The repertoire holds some 28,000 clones, with 20% to 25% as singletons. All patients were treatment-naive before thyroid surgery. This receptor was taken from a female donor with papillary thyroid cancer or a benign thyroid nodule (not recorded which). Some clones in this sample may be carry-over from other donors' samples. The sample consisted of blood. V and J are TRBV7-2 and TRBJ1-2; D remains ambiguous. The CDR3 sequence: CASSLGKAPRYGYTF. In DNA form, the CDR3 reads TGTGCCAGCAGCTTAGGAAAGGCACCTAGGTATGGCTACACCTTC.